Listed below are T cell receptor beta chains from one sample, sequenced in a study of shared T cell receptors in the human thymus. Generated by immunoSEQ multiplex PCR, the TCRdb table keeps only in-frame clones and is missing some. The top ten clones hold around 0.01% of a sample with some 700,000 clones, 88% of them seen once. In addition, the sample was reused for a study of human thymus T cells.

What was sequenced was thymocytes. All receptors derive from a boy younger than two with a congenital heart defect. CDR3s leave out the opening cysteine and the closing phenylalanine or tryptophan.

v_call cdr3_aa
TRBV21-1 ASSKVSRGANYNEQF
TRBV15 ATSRDVGSTGYEQY
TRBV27 ASSPSCTDTQY
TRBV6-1 ASSEEEGPEKYGYT
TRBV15 ATSRDWKPGTSGYEQY
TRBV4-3 ASSPRLARSYNEQF
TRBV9 ASSVVGGTSVYNEQF
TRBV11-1 ASSRSGVATYEQY
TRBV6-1 ASFRVPNEQF
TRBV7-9 ASSFRTSGSQNTGELF
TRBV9 ASSPGTGDRSYNEQF
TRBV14 ASRSGQGATIGGELF
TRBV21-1 AARGGRVTDTQY
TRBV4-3 ASSQDHRSSYEQY
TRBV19 ASSFEPRNLAGYNEQF
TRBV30 AWSVPGQAPYEQY
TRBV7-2 ASSLVGDTEAF
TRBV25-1 ASSGRGQGLKNTEAF
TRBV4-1 ASSQESTGGSYEQY
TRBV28 ASSGGGRRYEQY
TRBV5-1 ASSPCPGTSGRSYEQY
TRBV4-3 ASSQDLRVNEQF
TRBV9 ASSVATRSSYNEQF
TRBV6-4 ASSDSMSGSHEQF
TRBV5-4 ASSPGLAGAHEQY
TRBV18 ASSPKGGRTYGYT
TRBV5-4 ASSLRRFTNTGELF
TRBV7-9 ASSSRTGRAGNTIY
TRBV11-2 ASSLVQGGGRNTIY
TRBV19 ASSPPDTGDGYT
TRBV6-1 ASSADPMTTSGRGNEQF
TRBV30 AWSSGFEGHYDYT
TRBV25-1 ASSDGPSGRWMREQF
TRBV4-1 ASSDRSRTVLGRPTNEKLF
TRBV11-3 ASSLVTGLETQY
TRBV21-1 ASSKACGRAEETQY
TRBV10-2 ASRTGTGSNEKLF
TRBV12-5 ASDPGQGSDGYT
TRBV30 AWSTPGVQGLEQY
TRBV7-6 ASSLKGSYEQY
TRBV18 ASSPRLTESNYGYT
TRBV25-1 ASSALGGGETQY
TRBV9 ASSVGQRGGPLGETQY
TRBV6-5 ASSCLSSGRAYEQF
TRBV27 ASNREGPGELF
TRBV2 ASSQTGGGNTEAF
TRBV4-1 ASSPRDFSSYNEQF
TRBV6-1 ASSDRGRPYNEQF
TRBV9 ASSAGQYNEQF
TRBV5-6 ASSLSKGGKRDTEAF
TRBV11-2 ASSLVASEQY
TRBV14 ASSQERELAGTGELF
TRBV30 AYSTGMRTDTQY
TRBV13 ASSLSGEAF